The sequence of this T cell receptor beta chain was determined in a study of shared clonotypes between healthy human individuals. Study in general: Researchers drew samples from a couple of women and three men aged 18 to 49. Researchers assigned three CD4 naive, three CD4 memory, two CD8 naive and one CD8 memory plate to each donor.

Cells designated naive CD8 were CD45RO-negative and were positively selected for CCR7, with terminally differentiated effector memory CD45RA+ cells excluded. About this clone itself: Its matching antigen is unknown. Other DNA sequences in this specimen translate into the identical CDR3.

General observations from the study: Researchers sampled blood only, noting tissue repertoires likely differ. Among four donors, around 5% of naive CD4 clonotypes were found in common.

Profiling relied on immunoSEQ multiplex PCR, and the TCRdb table lists in-frame clones only, not all of them. The sample shows about 2.1 million clones, about 94% of them seen only once. Deletions cut 8 bases from V and 2 bases from J, with 4 bases between. Germline lookup yields CDR1 MNHEY and CDR2 SMNVEV (reference sequence). The CDR3 spans 10 residues. Sequencing input: naive CD8+ T cells from PBMCs. The chain is built from TRBV27 and TRBJ2-7; D gene uncertain. This sequence was found in a young man in good health. Some clones in this sample may be carry-over from other donors' samples. In DNA form, the CDR3 reads TGTGCCAGCGGACCCTACGAGCAGTACTTC. Protein sequence: CASGPYEQYF.